The 25 T cell receptor beta chains presented below share a single source sample, sequenced in a study of early T cells in non-severe SARS-CoV-2 infection. TCRdb analysed the 5' RACE reads with MiXCR anew, one entry per CDR3 protein. The repertoire has 120,000 or so distinct CDR3 sequences, roughly 12% of them found once; the top ten carry 3% to 4.5%. The sample here was whole blood, taken at baseline. These receptors originate from an adult who was a healthcare worker with PCR-confirmed SARS-CoV-2 infection or an uninfected control (not recorded which).

This clonotype was counted only a few times. CDR3 residues: CASSVVGNSYNEQFF. In nucleotides, the CDR3 is TGTGCCAGCAGCGTAGTGGGAAATTCCTACAATGAGCAGTTCTTC. The chain uses TRBV9 and TRBJ2-1; no clear D gene. Germline loops: CDR1 SGDLS, CDR2 YYNGEE. The CDR3 is 15 residues long. V was trimmed by 0 bases and J by 1 base, leaving 8 bases between them.

The chain joins TRBV4-1 to TRBJ1-5; 9 nucleotides line up with TRBD1. CDR1 and CDR2 from the germline V gene are MGHRA and YSYEKL. This CDR3 region has 17 residues. V was pared by 1 base and J by 4 bases, with 8 bases of the junction left unmatched. The CDR3 loop is CASSQGLQGAGNQPQHF. The CDR3 DNA reads as TGCGCCAGCAGCCAAGGATTACAGGGGGCCGGGAATCAGCCCCAGCATTTT.

This clonotype was observed a few times. This CDR3 reads CASSRSEANVLTF. Here the CDR3 DNA reads TGTGCCAGCAGTCGTTCAGAGGCCAACGTCCTGACTTTC. The rearrangement uses TRBV9 and TRBJ2-6; no clear D. Germline CDR1 and CDR2: SGDLS and YYNGEE. This CDR3 contains 13 residues. Trimming shortened V by 5 bases and J by 6 bases, and 9 bases separated the two germline ends. Full variable domain (outside the CDR3, taken from reference TRBV9 and TRBJ2-6): DSGVTQTPKHLITATGQRVTLRCSPRSGDLSVYWYQQSLDQGLQFLIQYYNGEERAKGNILERFSAQQFPDLHSELNLSSLELGDSALYFCASSRSEANVLTFGAGSRLTVL.

The gene calls are TRBV29-1 and TRBJ1-2; 11 bases align to TRBD1. The germline gives CDR1 SQVTM, CDR2 ANQGSEA. Unmatched junction bases numbered 2, after V lost 7 bases and J lost 1 base. There are 13 residues in the CDR3. CDR3 DNA: TGCAGCGGCGGGACAGGGGGTAACTATGGCTACACCTTC. This gives the protein CSGGTGGNYGYTF.

This chain joins TRBV7-8 and TRBJ2-1; D not resolved. This CDR3 has 15 residues. Trimming stripped 5 bases from V and 6 bases from J, with 17 bases between. The germline V gene encodes CDR1 SGHVS and CDR2 FQNEAQ. The CDR3, as DNA: TGTGCCAGCAGCCCGCGTGACCAGAGGTCCAATGAGCAGTTCTTC. Protein product: CASSPRDQRSNEQFF.

The table lists this clonotype with a few counts. This chain uses TRBV7-8 with TRBJ1-5, with TRBD1 identical over 10 bases. V gave up 8 bases and J gave up 5 bases; unmatched junction bases: 9. CDR3 size: 15 residues. The germline CDR1 and CDR2 sequences are SGHVS and FQNEAQ. CDR3 in amino acids: CASAVGTGVDQPQHF. CDR3 bases: TGTGCCAGCGCGGTGGGGACAGGGGTAGATCAGCCCCAGCATTTT.

The rearrangement uses TRBV28 and TRBJ1-6, with D unresolved. Germline V gene data show CDR1 as MDHEN and CDR2 as SYDVKM. The CDR3 totals 12 residues. V was trimmed by 2 bases and J by 14 bases, leaving 10 bases between them. CDR3 region: CASSLARLALHF. The CDR3 DNA follows: TGTGCCAGCAGTTTAGCGCGCCTGGCCCTCCACTTT.

The sample holds many counts of this clonotype. The chain employs TRBV4-2 and TRBJ2-7; 8 bases align to TRBD1. There are 15 residues in the CDR3. V trimming: 4 bases; J trimming: 0 bases; junction bases outside the gene matches: 5. Per germline, CDR1 LGHNA and CDR2 YNFKEQ. CDR3 in amino acids: CASSLRTGSSYEQYF. The CDR3 DNA sequence: TGTGCCAGCAGCCTCCGGACAGGGAGCTCCTACGAGCAGTACTTC.

The V gene is TRBV7-9, the J gene TRBJ2-1, with D perhaps matching TRBD2 (7 bases). Germline CDR1 reads SEHNR; CDR2 reads FQNEAQ (reference sequence). This CDR3 spans 16 amino acids. Between the trimmed V and J ends, which lost 5 bases and 2 bases, there was a span of 16 bases. The CDR3 region is CASSPTRGAAYNEQFF. For the CDR3, the DNA is TGTGCCAGCAGCCCCACACGGGGGGCCGCCTACAATGAGCAGTTCTTC.

The V call is TRBV6-1, the J call TRBJ2-7; D not certain. The ends were cut back, 0 bases at V and 1 base at J, with 10 bases in the middle. This CDR3 has 15 amino acids. Germline-derived CDR1 and CDR2 are MNHNS and SASEGT. Written as DNA, the CDR3 is TGTGCCAGCAGTGAAGCGATGGGAATGTCCTACGAGCAGTACTTC. Protein sequence: CASSEAMGMSYEQYF.

This clonotype occurred many times. The rearrangement links TRBV20-1 to TRBJ1-1; maybe TRBD1 (5 bases). The V gene lost 1 base and the J gene lost 5 bases, with 14 bases spanning the gap. The CDR3 length is 14 residues. Germline V CDR1 and CDR2: DFQATT, SNEGSKA (reference sequence). The CDR3 DNA is TGCAGTGCTAGAGGATCCGGGGGAAGGACTGAAGCTTTCTTT. This translates into CSARGSGGRTEAFF.

The chain links TRBV5-5 to TRBJ1-1; the D gene is possibly TRBD1 (6 bases). V gave up 3 bases and J gave up 1 base, with 16 bases separating them. This CDR3 comprises 16 residues. Germline V lookup: CDR1 SGHKS, CDR2 YYEKEE (reference sequence). The CDR3 bases are TGTGCCAGCAGCTCGCTCCCGGGACACGGGAACACTGAAGCTTTCTTT. Amino acid sequence: CASSSLPGHGNTEAFF. Together with reference TRBV5-5 and TRBJ1-1, the CDR3 gives the full variable domain: DAGVTQSPTHLIKTRGQQVTLRCSPISGHKSVSWYQQVLGQGPQFIFQYYEKEERGRGNFPDRFSARQFPNYSSELNVNALLLGDSALYLCASSSLPGHGNTEAFFGQGTRLTVV.

This clonotype was detected many times. This chain joins TRBV7-3 and TRBJ1-2, with D possibly TRBD1 on 5 matching bases. Trimming pared 4 bases from V and 0 bases from J, leaving 9 bases between. This CDR3 region has 14 residues. From germline, CDR1 is SGHTA and CDR2 FQGTGA. CDR3: CASSSQGANYGYTF. As DNA, the CDR3 is TGTGCCAGCAGCTCCCAGGGCGCTAACTATGGCTACACCTTC.

This clonotype was picked up a small number of times. The rearrangement links TRBV29-1 to TRBJ1-2, with D hard to call. The CDR3 spans 11 residues. CDR1 SQVTM and CDR2 ANQGSEA come from the germline V gene. Trimming pared 3 bases from V and 8 bases from J, leaving 10 bases between. The CDR3 is CSVEALGGYTF. CDR3 coding DNA: TGCAGCGTTGAGGCTCTGGGAGGCTACACCTTC.

Only a few counts were recorded for this clonotype. V usage is TRBV7-3 and J usage is TRBJ2-5, with a weak D call TRBD2 (7 bases). The germline CDR1 and CDR2 sequences are SGHTA and FQGTGA. CDR3 length: 14 residues. V was clipped by 1 base and J by 5 bases, with 11 bases between them. DNA of the CDR3: TGTGCCAGCAGCTTAAACGGGGGGCACGAGACCCAGTACTTC. Its protein product is CASSLNGGHETQYF.

The CDR3 region has the DNA TGTGCCAGCAGCTTGGCTCCTAGCTCCTACAATGAGCAGTTCTTC. Protein: CASSLAPSSYNEQFF. V usage is TRBV5-5 and J usage is TRBJ2-1; no reliable D call. Germline V gene lookup returns CDR1 SGHKS and CDR2 YYEKEE (reference sequence). The CDR3 covers 15 residues. V was pared by 0 bases and J by 0 bases, with 7 bases between.

Ten or more counts support this clonotype. The chain couples TRBV5-1 to TRBJ2-1; 9 bases map to TRBD1. With 4 bases clipped from V and 7 bases from J, the junction kept 9 bases outside the gene matches. The CDR3 loop spans 15 amino acids. CDR1 and CDR2 (germline): SGHRS, YFSETQ. The CDR3 bases are TGCGCCAGCAGCCCGGCCGGGGACAGGGTGAATGAGCAGTTCTTC. Amino acids: CASSPAGDRVNEQFF.

This clonotype has only a few counts. The chain combines TRBV5-5 with TRBJ1-1; no firm D call. Germline assignment: CDR1 SGHKS and CDR2 YYEKEE (reference sequence). CDR3 size: 16 residues. The V gene lost 0 bases and the J gene lost 0 bases, with 12 bases spanning the gap. The CDR3 DNA reads TGTGCCAGCAGCTTGGTCGTTTCCCGGATGAACACTGAAGCTTTCTTT. It is translated as CASSLVVSRMNTEAFF.

The V gene is TRBV6-5, the J gene TRBJ2-5; TRBD2 aligns across 8 bases. With 6 bases clipped from V and 5 bases from J, the junction kept 8 bases outside the gene matches. The CDR3 runs to 14 residues. Germline V gene lookup returns CDR1 MNHEY and CDR2 SVGAGI. CDR3 amino acids: CASSPPGLGETQYF. In DNA, the CDR3 is TGTGCCAGCAGCCCCCCGGGACTAGGGGAGACCCAGTACTTC.

In this sample, this clonotype turned up many times. The V and J genes are TRBV11-1 and TRBJ2-7, with D tentatively TRBD2 (6 bases). Germline V gene lookup returns CDR1 SGHAT and CDR2 FQDESV (reference sequence). The CDR3 consists of 16 residues. Trimming took off 5 bases at V and 0 bases at J, with 17 bases between the two ends. CDR3 loop: CASSPSGGLSSYEQYF. The CDR3 bases are TGTGCCAGCAGCCCTAGTGGGGGACTGAGCTCCTACGAGCAGTACTTC.

The table lists this clonotype with a few counts. The J gene is TRBJ2-5, the V gene TRBV5-5, with TRBD1 identical over 7 bases. The germline V gene has CDR1 SGHKS and CDR2 YYEKEE (reference sequence). V was clipped by 3 bases and J by 3 bases; unmatched bases: 5. The CDR3 is 14 amino acids. The CDR3 loop is CASSWDREKETQYF. Here the CDR3 DNA reads TGTGCCAGCAGCTGGGACAGAGAGAAAGAGACCCAGTACTTC.

This clonotype was counted ten times or more. This chain connects TRBV9 to TRBJ2-2; possible D gene TRBD1, 5 bases. The CDR3 covers 13 residues. Germline V lookup: CDR1 SGDLS, CDR2 YYNGEE. V was cut by 2 bases and J by 14 bases, with 16 bases left in between. The CDR3 sequence: CASSVDGTGRLFF. The CDR3 DNA reads as TGTGCCAGCAGCGTCGACGGTACAGGTCGACTGTTTTTT.

This clonotype was seen repeatedly, ten times or more. This sequence joins TRBV14 and TRBJ1-6; tentative D call: TRBD1 (5 bases). Deletions cut 2 bases from V and 4 bases from J, with 15 bases between. Germline CDR1 is SGHDN and CDR2 is FVKESK. The length of the CDR3 is 17 residues. Here the CDR3 reads CASSQIGAGLYNSPLHF. The DNA for the CDR3 is TGTGCCAGCAGCCAAATCGGGGCAGGCCTTTATAATTCACCCCTCCACTTT.

V and J are TRBV7-9 and TRBJ2-3; tentative D call: TRBD2 (6 bases). The germline V gene encodes CDR1 SEHNR and CDR2 FQNEAQ (reference sequence). V lost 7 bases and J 1 base, leaving 9 bases between the germline ends. The CDR3 contains 13 residues. The CDR3 DNA follows: TGTGCCAGCAACCGCGGGGGCACAGATACGCAGTATTTT. Translated: CASNRGGTDTQYF.

This clonotype was counted between two and nine times. The chain uses TRBV6-5 and TRBJ2-3; 8 bases align to TRBD1. Germline trimming cut 6 bases from V and 2 bases from J; bases unmatched to any gene: 4. This CDR3 contains 14 residues. Germline loops: CDR1 MNHEY, CDR2 SVGAGI. CDR3: CASRRTGLTDTQYF. The DNA for the CDR3 is TGTGCCAGCAGGCGGACAGGGCTCACAGATACGCAGTATTTT.